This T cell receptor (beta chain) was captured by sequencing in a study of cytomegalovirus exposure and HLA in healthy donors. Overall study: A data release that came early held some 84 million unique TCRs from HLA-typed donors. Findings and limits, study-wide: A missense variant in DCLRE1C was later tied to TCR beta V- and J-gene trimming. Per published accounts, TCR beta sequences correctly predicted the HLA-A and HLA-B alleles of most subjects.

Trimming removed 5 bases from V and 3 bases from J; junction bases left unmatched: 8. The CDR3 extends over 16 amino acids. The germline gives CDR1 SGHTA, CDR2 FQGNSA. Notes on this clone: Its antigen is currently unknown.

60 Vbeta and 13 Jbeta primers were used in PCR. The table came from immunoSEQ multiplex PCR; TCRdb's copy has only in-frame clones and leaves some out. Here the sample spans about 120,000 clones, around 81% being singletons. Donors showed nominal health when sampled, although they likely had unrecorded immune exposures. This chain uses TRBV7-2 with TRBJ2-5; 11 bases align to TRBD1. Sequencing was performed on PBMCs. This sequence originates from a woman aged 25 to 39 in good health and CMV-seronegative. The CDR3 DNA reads TGTGCCAGCAGCCCCCGGACAGGGGGCCCCGAAGAGACCCAGTACTTC. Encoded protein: CASSPRTGGPEETQYF. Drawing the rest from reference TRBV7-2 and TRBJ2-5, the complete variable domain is GAGVSQSPSNKVTEKGKDVELRCDPISGHTALYWYRQSLGQGLEFLIYFQGNSAPDKSGLPSDRFSAERTGGSVSTLTIQRTQQEDSAVYLCASSPRTGGPEETQYFGPGTRLLVL.